This entry lists 5 T cell receptor beta chains sequenced from one sample in a study of molecular identifiers for immune sequencing clone quantification. TCRdb processed the PCR reads anew with MiXCR; each CDR3 protein has one entry. The sample lists about half a million distinct CDR3 sequences, around 21% occurring once. The sequenced sample was naive CD8+ T cells from blood, with Jurkat cell RNA spiked in. Subset meaning: FACS-sorted CD8+CD4-CCR7+CD45RA+ naive T cells. The receptors were sampled from a human donor in good health. Some libraries in this study had Jurkat cell RNA spiked in.

Concerning this clonotype: One end of the junction varies from germline; a read error may be responsible. J is TRBJ1-2 and V is TRBV12-3 or TRBV12-4; D call uncertain. The CDR3 sequence is 11 residues long. CDR3 DNA sequence: TGTGCCAGCAGTTTAGCGAACGAGCACAACTTC. This gives the protein CASSLANEHNF.

This clonotype was seen a few times. CDR3 protein: CASREGTGTEAFF. CDR3 coding DNA: TGTGCCAGCAGAGAAGGAACCGGGACTGAAGCTTTCTTT. This chain joins TRBV6-2 or TRBV6-3 and TRBJ1-1; no definite D call. The CDR3 extends over 13 amino acids. Germline V gene data show CDR1 as MNHEY and CDR2 as SVGEGT. The ends were cut back, 6 bases at V and 5 bases at J, with 13 bases in the middle.

This clonotype was detected only a few times. The CDR3 coding sequence is TGTGCCAGCAGTAGGGCATATAATTCACCCCTCCACTTT. Amino acids: CASSRAYNSPLHF. The chain couples TRBV25-1 to TRBJ1-6; D remains unclear. Germline values: CDR1 MGHDK, CDR2 SYGVNS. V lost 5 bases and J lost 4, with 6 bases in between. This CDR3 is built from 13 residues.

This clonotype was seen repeatedly, ten times or more. CDR3 bases: TGTGCCATCCTGGGGACGGAAGCTTTCTTT. As protein: CAILGTEAFF. This rearrangement joins TRBV21-1 to TRBJ1-1. TRBV21-1 is a pseudogene locus. The CDR3 sequence is 10 residues long.

Of note for this clonotype: Being one base from a much bigger clone, this may be a read error. Here the CDR3 DNA reads TGCAGTTCATATCGCCACCAAGGGGGTAAACCGTACGAGCAGTACTTC. Amino acid sequence: CSSYRHQGGKPYEQYF. The chain links TRBV20-1 to TRBJ2-7; tentatively, D is TRBD1 (6 bases). Germline CDR1 reads DFQATT; CDR2 reads SNEGSKA (reference sequence). This CDR3 contains 16 residues. V gave up 8 bases and J gave up 4 bases, with 27 bases separating them.